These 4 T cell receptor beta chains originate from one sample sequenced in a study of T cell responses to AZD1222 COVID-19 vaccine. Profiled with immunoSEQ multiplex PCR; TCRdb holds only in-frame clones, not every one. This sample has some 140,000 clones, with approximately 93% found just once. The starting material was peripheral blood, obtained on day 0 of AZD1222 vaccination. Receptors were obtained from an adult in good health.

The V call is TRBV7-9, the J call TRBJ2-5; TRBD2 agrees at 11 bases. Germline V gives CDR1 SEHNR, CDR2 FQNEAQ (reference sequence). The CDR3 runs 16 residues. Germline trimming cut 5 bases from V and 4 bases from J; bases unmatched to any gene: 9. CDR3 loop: CASSLYSGRARETQYF. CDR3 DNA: TGTGCCAGCAGCCTTTATAGCGGGAGGGCTCGAGAGACCCAGTACTTC.

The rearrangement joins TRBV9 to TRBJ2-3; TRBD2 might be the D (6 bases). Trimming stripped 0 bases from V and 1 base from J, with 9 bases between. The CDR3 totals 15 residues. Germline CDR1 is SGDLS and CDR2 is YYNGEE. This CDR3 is CASSVAPGGTDTQYF. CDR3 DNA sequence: TGTGCCAGCAGCGTAGCCCCGGGGGGCACAGATACGCAGTATTTT.

The CDR3 loop is CASTTASSGSFNEQFF. The DNA for the CDR3 is TGTGCCAGCACAACCGCCTCTAGCGGGAGCTTTAATGAGCAGTTCTTC. The rearrangement uses TRBV28 and TRBJ2-1; 10 positions match TRBD2. The CDR3 consists of 16 residues. The V and J ends lost 7 bases and 7 bases, in that order; junction bases with no gene match: 13. The germline V gene encodes CDR1 MDHEN and CDR2 SYDVKM.

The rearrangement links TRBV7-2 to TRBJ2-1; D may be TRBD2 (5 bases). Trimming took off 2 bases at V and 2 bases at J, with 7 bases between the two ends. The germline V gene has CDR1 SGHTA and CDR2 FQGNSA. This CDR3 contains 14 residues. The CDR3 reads CASSLQAAYNEQFF. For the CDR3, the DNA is TGTGCCAGCAGCTTACAAGCGGCCTACAATGAGCAGTTCTTC.